Below are 3 T cell receptor beta chains sequenced from a single sample in a study of blood T cell repertoires in COVID-19. Clones were read by immunoSEQ multiplex PCR, and TCRdb kept only the in-frame ones, dropping some. The sample holds roughly 30,000 clones, roughly nine tenths seen once. The specimen sequenced was peripheral blood. The receptor source for this set is a human donor with acute or convalescent COVID-19. The donor label of this sample is uncertain.

The chain links TRBV7-2 to TRBJ1-1, with 7 nucleotides matching TRBD1. V trimming: 6 bases; J trimming: 4 bases; junction bases outside the gene matches: 8. Germline V gene data show CDR1 as SGHTA and CDR2 as FQGNSA. CDR3 length: 14 residues. CDR3 in DNA: TGTGCCAGCAGGCGAGGGGGCAAAGTCACTGAAGCTTTCTTT. Translation: CASRRGGKVTEAFF.

This clone was detected only a few times. J is TRBJ2-2 and V is TRBV11-2; 7 nucleotides align to TRBD2. Germline V gene data show CDR1 as SGHAT and CDR2 as FQNNGV. This CDR3 has 14 residues. Germline trimming cut 4 bases from V and 7 bases from J; bases unmatched to any gene: 6. The CDR3 coding sequence is TGTGCCAGCAGCTCGTCCGGGACTATCGGGGAGCTGTTTTTT. Encoded protein: CASSSSGTIGELFF.

The chain recombines TRBV10-3 with TRBJ2-1, with D tentatively TRBD2 (5 bases). Germline CDR1 is ENHRY and CDR2 is SYGVKD. V was pared by 7 bases and J by 3 bases, with 13 bases between. The CDR3 length is 14 residues. Here the CDR3 reads CAITGEGVYNEQFF. The CDR3 DNA follows: TGTGCCATCACGGGTGAGGGAGTCTACAATGAGCAGTTCTTC.